This T cell receptor (beta chain) was observed in a study of human T cells and chemical hapten exposure. Findings of the study overall: With regard to DPC sensitization, TCRs above 1 in 1000 frequency did not change.

In this sample, this clonotype turned up a few times. Its antigen is still unknown. Described time point: healthy volunteer bleed at 2 weeks. Total RNA came from unfractionated whole blood. Unique molecular identifiers were linked by the library to individual cDNA molecules. MiXCR, applied by TCRdb to the RACE reads, yields one record per CDR3 protein. The table shows some 90,000 distinct CDR3 sequences, with approximately 9% occurring only once. The V and J ends lost 6 bases and 3 bases, in that order; junction bases with no gene match: 5. The CDR3 has 13 amino acids. Germline CDR1 is SGHTA and CDR2 is FQGNSA.

This sequence joins TRBV7-2 and TRBJ2-7; 7 bases match TRBD1. This receptor was identified in a female donor in good health. Some clones in this sample may be carry-over from other donors' samples. Sequencing input: whole blood. The CDR3 loop is CASRPGTDYEQYF. The CDR3 region has the DNA TGTGCCAGCAGACCCGGGACAGACTACGAGCAGTACTTC.